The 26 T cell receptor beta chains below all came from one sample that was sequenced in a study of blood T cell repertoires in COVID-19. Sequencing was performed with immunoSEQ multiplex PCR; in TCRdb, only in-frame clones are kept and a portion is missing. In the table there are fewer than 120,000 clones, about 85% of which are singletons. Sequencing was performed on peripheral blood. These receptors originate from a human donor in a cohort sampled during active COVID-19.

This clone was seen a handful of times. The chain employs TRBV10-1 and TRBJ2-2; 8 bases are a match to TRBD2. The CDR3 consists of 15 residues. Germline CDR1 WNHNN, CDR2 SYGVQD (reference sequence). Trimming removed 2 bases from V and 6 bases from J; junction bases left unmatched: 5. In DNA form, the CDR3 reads TGCGCCAGCAGTGAGAGGGTAGCGGGGTCCGGGGAGCTGTTTTTT. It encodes CASSERVAGSGELFF.

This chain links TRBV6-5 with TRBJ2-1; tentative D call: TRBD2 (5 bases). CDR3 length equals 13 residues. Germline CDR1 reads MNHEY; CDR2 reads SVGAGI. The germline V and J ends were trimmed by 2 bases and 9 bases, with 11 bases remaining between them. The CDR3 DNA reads TGTGCCAGCAGTTACGAGGGTACGGGTGAGCAGTTCTTC. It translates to CASSYEGTGEQFF.

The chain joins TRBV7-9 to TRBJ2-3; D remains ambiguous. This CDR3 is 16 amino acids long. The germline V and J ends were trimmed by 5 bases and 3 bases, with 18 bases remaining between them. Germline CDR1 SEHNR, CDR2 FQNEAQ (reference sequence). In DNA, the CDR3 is TGTGCCAGCAGCCCCTGGAGCCAGTGGCGGACAGATACGCAGTATTTT. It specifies CASSPWSQWRTDTQYF.

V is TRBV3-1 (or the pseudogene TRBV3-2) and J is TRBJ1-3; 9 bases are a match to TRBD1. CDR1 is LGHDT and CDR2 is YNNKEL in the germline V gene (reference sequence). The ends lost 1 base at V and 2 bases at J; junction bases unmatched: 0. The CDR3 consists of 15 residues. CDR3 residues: CASSQGTGAGNTIYF. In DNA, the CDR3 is TGTGCCAGCAGCCAAGGGACAGGGGCTGGAAACACCATATATTTT.

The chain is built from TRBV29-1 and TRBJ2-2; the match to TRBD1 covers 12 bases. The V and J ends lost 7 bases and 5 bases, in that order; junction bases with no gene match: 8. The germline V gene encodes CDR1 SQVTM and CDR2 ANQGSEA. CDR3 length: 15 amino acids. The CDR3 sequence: CSARSGQGATGELFF. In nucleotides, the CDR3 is TGCAGCGCCCGGTCGGGACAGGGGGCGACCGGGGAGCTGTTTTTT.

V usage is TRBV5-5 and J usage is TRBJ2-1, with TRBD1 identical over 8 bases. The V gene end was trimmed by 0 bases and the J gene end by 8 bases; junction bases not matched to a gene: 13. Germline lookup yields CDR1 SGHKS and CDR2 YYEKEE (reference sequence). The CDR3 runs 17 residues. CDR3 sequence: CASSLGQGRGRFYEQFF. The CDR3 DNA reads TGTGCCAGCAGCTTGGGTCAAGGCAGGGGGCGCTTTTATGAGCAGTTCTTC.

The CDR3 region has the DNA TGTGCCAGTACCGTCTCGCTAGCGGGAGTAACCGGTGAGCAGTTCTTC. Its protein is CASTVSLAGVTGEQFF. This sequence joins TRBV19 and TRBJ2-1; 10 positions agree with TRBD2. The CDR3 length is 16 residues. The J segment lost 9 bases and the V segment lost 7 bases, leaving 15 bases of the junction unmatched. CDR1 is LNHDA and CDR2 is SQIVND in the germline V gene (reference sequence). Drawing the rest from reference TRBV19 and TRBJ2-1, the complete variable domain is DGGITQSPKYLFRKEGQNVTLSCEQNLNHDAMYWYRQDPGQGLRLIYYSQIVNDFQKGDIAEGYSVSREKKESFPLTVTSAQKNPTAFYLCASTVSLAGVTGEQFFGPGTRLTVL.

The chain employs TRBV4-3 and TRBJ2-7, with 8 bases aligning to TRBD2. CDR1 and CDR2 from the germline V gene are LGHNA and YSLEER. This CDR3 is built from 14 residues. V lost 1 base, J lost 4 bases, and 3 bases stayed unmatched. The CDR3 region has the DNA TGCGCCAGCAGCCAAGTAGCGGGGCCTTACGAGCAGTACTTC. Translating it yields CASSQVAGPYEQYF.

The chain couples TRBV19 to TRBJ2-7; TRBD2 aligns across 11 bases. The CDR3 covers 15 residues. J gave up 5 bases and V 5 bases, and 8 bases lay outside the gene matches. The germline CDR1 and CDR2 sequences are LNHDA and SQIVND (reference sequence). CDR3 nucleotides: TGTGCCAGTAGTGAACTCCCGGGACTAGCGGACGAGCAGTACTTC. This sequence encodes CASSELPGLADEQYF.

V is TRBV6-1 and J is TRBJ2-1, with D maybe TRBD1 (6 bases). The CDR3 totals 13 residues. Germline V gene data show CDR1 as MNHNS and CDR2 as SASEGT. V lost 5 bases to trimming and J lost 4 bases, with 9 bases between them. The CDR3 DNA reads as TGTGCCAGCAGTTCAGGGGAATACAATGAGCAGTTCTTC. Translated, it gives CASSSGEYNEQFF.

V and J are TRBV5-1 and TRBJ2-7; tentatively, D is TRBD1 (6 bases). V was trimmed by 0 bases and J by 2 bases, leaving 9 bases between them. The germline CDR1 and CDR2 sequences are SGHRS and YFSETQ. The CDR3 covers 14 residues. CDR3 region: CASSLAGQPYEQYF. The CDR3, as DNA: TGCGCCAGCAGCTTGGCCGGACAGCCCTACGAGCAGTACTTC.

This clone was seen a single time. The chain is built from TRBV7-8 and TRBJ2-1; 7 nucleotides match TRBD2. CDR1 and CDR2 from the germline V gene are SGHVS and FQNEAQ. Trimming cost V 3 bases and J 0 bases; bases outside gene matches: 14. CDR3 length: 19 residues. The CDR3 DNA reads TGTGCCAGCAGCTTTGGAGGTCTAGCGGAATCCAGCTCCTACAATGAGCAGTTCTTC. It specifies CASSFGGLAESSSYNEQFF.

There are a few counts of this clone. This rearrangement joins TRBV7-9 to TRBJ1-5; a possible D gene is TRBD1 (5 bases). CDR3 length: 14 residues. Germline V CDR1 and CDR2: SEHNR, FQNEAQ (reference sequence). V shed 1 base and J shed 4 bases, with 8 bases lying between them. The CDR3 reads CASSLGRGNQPQHF. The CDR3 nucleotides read TGTGCCAGCAGCTTAGGGAGGGGAAATCAGCCCCAGCATTTT.

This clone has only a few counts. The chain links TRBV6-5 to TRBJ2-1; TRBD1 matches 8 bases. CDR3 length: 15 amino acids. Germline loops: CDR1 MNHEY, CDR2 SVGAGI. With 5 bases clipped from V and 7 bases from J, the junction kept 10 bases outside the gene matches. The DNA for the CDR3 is TGTGCCAGCAGTCACCCACCCGACAGGGGAAATGAGCAGTTCTTC. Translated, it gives CASSHPPDRGNEQFF.

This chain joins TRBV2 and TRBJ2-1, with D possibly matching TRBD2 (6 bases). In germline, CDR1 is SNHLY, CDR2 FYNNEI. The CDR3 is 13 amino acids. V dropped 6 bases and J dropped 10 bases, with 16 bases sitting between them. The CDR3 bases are TGTGCCAGCAGGGTGCACGGAAGCGGGGAGCAGTTCTTC. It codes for CASRVHGSGEQFF.

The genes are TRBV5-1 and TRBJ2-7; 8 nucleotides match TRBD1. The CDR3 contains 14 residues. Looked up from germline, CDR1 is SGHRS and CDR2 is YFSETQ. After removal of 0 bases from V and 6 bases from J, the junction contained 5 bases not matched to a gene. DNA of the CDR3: TGCGCCAGCAGCTTGGGACAGGGGAACGGCGAGCAGTACTTC. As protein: CASSLGQGNGEQYF.

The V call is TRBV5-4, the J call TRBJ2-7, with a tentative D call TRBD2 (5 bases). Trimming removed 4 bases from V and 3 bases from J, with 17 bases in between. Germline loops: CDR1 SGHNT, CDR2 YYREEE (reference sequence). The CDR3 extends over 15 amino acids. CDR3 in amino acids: CASSPFRGSLYEQYF. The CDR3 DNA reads TGTGCCAGCAGCCCTTTCCGCGGGTCGCTCTACGAGCAGTACTTC. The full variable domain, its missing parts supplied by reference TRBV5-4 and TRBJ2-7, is ETGVTQSPTHLIKTRGQQVTLRCSSQSGHNTVSWYQQALGQGPQFIFQYYREEENGRGNFPPRFSGLQFPNYSSELNVNALELDDSALYLCASSPFRGSLYEQYFGPGTRLTVT.

As DNA, the CDR3 is TGTGCCAGCAGAGAGACAGACCTGAACACTGAAGCTTTCTTT. This sequence encodes CASRETDLNTEAFF. V and J are TRBV2 and TRBJ1-1, with D possibly TRBD1 on 5 matching bases. V lost 6 bases and J lost 0, with 11 bases in between. The germline V gene encodes CDR1 SNHLY and CDR2 FYNNEI. This CDR3 region has 14 residues. Full variable domain (rest looked up from reference TRBV2 and TRBJ1-1): EPEVTQTPSHQVTQMGQEVILRCVPISNHLYFYWYRQILGQKVEFLVSFYNNEISEKSEIFDDQFSVERPDGSNFTLKIRSTKLEDSAMYFCASRETDLNTEAFFGQGTRLTVV.

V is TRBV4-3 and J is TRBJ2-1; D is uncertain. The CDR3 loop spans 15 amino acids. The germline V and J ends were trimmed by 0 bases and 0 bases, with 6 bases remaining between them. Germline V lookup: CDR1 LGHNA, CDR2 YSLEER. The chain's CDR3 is CASSQDLSSYNEQFF. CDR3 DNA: TGCGCCAGCAGCCAAGACCTTAGCTCCTACAATGAGCAGTTCTTC.

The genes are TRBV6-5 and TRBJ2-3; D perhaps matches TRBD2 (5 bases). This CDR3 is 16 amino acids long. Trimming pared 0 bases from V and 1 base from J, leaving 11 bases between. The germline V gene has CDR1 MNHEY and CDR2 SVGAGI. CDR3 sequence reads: CASSYSFRGGTDTQYF. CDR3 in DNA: TGTGCCAGCAGTTACTCGTTCCGGGGAGGCACAGATACGCAGTATTTT.

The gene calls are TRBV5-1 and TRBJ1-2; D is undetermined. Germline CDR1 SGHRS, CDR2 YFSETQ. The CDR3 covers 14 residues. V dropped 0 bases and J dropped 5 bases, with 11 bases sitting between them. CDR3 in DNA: TGCGCCAGCAGCTTGGCCTTCGTCGGGTATGGCTACACCTTC. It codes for CASSLAFVGYGYTF.

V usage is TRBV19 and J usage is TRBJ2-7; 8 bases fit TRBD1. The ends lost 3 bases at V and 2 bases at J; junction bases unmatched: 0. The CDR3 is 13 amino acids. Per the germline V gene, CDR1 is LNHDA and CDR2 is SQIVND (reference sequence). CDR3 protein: CASSIRGPYEQYF. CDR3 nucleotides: TGTGCCAGTAGTATCAGGGGGCCCTACGAGCAGTACTTC. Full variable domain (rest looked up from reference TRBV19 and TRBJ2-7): DGGITQSPKYLFRKEGQNVTLSCEQNLNHDAMYWYRQDPGQGLRLIYYSQIVNDFQKGDIAEGYSVSREKKESFPLTVTSAQKNPTAFYLCASSIRGPYEQYFGPGTRLTVT.

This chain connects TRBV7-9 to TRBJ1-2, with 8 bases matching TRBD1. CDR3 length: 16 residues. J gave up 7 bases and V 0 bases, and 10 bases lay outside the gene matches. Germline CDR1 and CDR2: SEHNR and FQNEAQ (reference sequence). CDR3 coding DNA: TGTGCCAGCAGCTTAGCGCGGGCAGGGGGCTTAGGTGGCTACACCTTC. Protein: CASSLARAGGLGGYTF. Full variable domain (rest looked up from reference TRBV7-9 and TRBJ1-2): DTGVSQNPRHKITKRGQNVTFRCDPISEHNRLYWYRQTLGQGPEFLTYFQNEAQLEKSRLLSDRFSAERPKGSFSTLEIQRTEQGDSAMYLCASSLARAGGLGGYTFGSGTRLTVV.

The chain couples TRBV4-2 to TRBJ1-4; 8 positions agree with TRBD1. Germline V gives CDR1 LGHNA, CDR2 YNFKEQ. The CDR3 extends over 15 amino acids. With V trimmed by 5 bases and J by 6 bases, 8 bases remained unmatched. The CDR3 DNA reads TGTGCCAGCAGCTTGGAAGGACAGGGAGATGAAAAACTGTTTTTT. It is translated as CASSLEGQGDEKLFF.

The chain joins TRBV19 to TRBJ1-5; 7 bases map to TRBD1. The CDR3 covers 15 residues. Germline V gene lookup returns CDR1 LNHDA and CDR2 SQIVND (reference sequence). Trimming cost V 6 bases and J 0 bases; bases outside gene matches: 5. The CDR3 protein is CASSRQGYSNQPQHF. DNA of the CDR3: TGTGCCAGTAGCCGACAGGGTTATAGCAATCAGCCCCAGCATTTT.

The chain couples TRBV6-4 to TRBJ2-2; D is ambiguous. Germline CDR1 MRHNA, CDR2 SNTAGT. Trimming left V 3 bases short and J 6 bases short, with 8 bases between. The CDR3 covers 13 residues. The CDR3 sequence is CASSEARAGELFF. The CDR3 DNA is TGTGCCAGCAGTGAGGCTCGGGCCGGGGAGCTGTTTTTT.